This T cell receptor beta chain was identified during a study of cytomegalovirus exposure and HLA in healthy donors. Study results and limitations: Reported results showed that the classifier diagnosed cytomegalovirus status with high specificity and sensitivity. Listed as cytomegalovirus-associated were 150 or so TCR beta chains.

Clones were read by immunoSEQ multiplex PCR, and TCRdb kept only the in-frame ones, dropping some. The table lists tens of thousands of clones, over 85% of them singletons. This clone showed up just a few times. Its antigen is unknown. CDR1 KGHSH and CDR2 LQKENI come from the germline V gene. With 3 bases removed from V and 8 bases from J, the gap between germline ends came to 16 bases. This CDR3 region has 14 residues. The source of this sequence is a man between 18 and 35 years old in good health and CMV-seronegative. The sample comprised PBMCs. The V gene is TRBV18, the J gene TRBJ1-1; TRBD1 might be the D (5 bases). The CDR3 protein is CASSPTVGSLEAFF. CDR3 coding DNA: TGTGCCAGCTCACCGACAGTGGGGTCCCTCGAAGCTTTCTTT. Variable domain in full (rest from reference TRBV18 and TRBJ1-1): NAGVMQNPRHLVRRRGQEARLRCSPMKGHSHVYWYRQLPEEGLKFMVYLQKENIIDESGMPKERFSAEFPKEGPSILRIQQVVRGDSAAYFCASSPTVGSLEAFFGQGTRLTVV.